One and the same sample provided the 24 T cell receptor beta chains below, sequenced in a study of blood T cell repertoires in COVID-19. The table came from immunoSEQ multiplex PCR; TCRdb's copy has only in-frame clones and leaves some out. The sample contains tens of thousands of clones, roughly 82% of which appear only once. Sequenced input: peripheral blood. The receptors were gathered from a man aged 60 to 69 with acute or convalescent COVID-19.

The V and J genes are TRBV28 and TRBJ1-5; possible D gene TRBD1, 5 bases. This CDR3 region has 14 residues. V was pared by 3 bases and J by 7 bases, with 13 bases between. CDR1 MDHEN and CDR2 SYDVKM come from the germline V gene. CDR3 nucleotides: TGTGCCAGCAGTTTCGGGAGGGGCCGGCAGCCCCAGCATTTT. It codes for CASSFGRGRQPQHF.

This rearrangement joins TRBV28 to TRBJ2-7; maybe TRBD2 (6 bases). The CDR3 covers 13 residues. Germline values: CDR1 MDHEN, CDR2 SYDVKM. Trimming stripped 2 bases from V and 5 bases from J, with 10 bases between. The CDR3 here is CASSLASVHEQYF. The CDR3 nucleotides are TGTGCCAGCAGTTTAGCTAGCGTCCACGAGCAGTACTTC.

The chain carries TRBV6-2 or TRBV6-3 and TRBJ1-6; tentative D call: TRBD1 (6 bases). The CDR3 has 16 amino acids. V was cut by 2 bases and J by 6 bases, with 14 bases left in between. Germline V gives CDR1 MNHEY, CDR2 SVGEGT. Here the CDR3 DNA reads TGTGCCAGCAGTTACGCCCGGGGGGCAAGTAATTCACCCCTCCACTTT. Its translation: CASSYARGASNSPLHF.

This clone was detected once. The V and J genes are TRBV25-1 and TRBJ2-1, with D unresolved. CDR1 is MGHDK and CDR2 is SYGVNS in the germline V gene. This CDR3 is built from 11 residues. Deletions cut 6 bases from V and 8 bases from J, with 8 bases between. The CDR3 protein is CASRLLDEQFF. The CDR3 DNA sequence: TGTGCCAGCAGACTTTTGGATGAGCAGTTCTTC.

The chain uses TRBV14 and TRBJ1-6, with unresolved D. V was clipped by 4 bases and J by 8 bases, with 12 bases between them. The germline CDR1 and CDR2 sequences are SGHDN and FVKESK. The CDR3 has 14 residues. The CDR3 reads CASSPPGVDSPLHF. The CDR3 DNA reads TGTGCCAGCAGCCCTCCCGGAGTCGATTCACCCCTCCACTTT.

V usage is TRBV19 and J usage is TRBJ2-3; 14 positions agree with TRBD2. The CDR3 spans 15 residues. The J segment lost 4 bases and the V segment lost 6 bases, leaving 3 bases of the junction unmatched. Germline CDR1 and CDR2: LNHDA and SQIVND (reference sequence). The CDR3: CASRRTSGGSDTQYF. CDR3 coding DNA: TGTGCCAGTAGGCGGACTAGCGGGGGGTCAGATACGCAGTATTTT.

The CDR3 sequence: CASSRQGTGSTYNEQFF. The CDR3 region has the DNA TGTGCCAGCTCACGCCAAGGGACAGGTTCTACCTACAATGAGCAGTTCTTC. The genes are TRBV18 and TRBJ2-1, with 8 bases lining up with TRBD1. V shed 4 bases and J 2 bases; nucleotides not matched to a gene: 10. Germline V gene data show CDR1 as KGHSH and CDR2 as LQKENI. The CDR3 is 17 amino acids. Filled out from reference TRBV18 and TRBJ2-1, the complete variable domain reads NAGVMQNPRHLVRRRGQEARLRCSPMKGHSHVYWYRQLPEEGLKFMVYLQKENIIDESGMPKERFSAEFPKEGPSILRIQQVVRGDSAAYFCASSRQGTGSTYNEQFFGPGTRLTVL.

This clone was seen a single time. The genes are TRBV7-9 and TRBJ1-5; 9 bases line up with TRBD1. The CDR3 sequence is 14 residues long. The V segment lost 4 bases and the J segment 5 bases; nucleotides outside the gene matches: 3. Germline CDR1 SEHNR, CDR2 FQNEAQ (reference sequence). The CDR3 reads CASSSGTGYQPQHF. The CDR3 DNA reads as TGTGCCAGCAGCTCCGGGACAGGGTATCAGCCCCAGCATTTT.

The chain employs TRBV5-6 and TRBJ1-2; 7 nucleotides match TRBD1. Trimming removed 0 bases from V and 4 bases from J; junction bases left unmatched: 6. CDR3 length: 15 residues. Germline V lookup: CDR1 SGHDT, CDR2 YYEEEE. Here the CDR3 reads CASSLGVGTVYGYTF. The CDR3 DNA sequence: TGTGCCAGCAGCTTGGGGGTGGGGACAGTCTATGGCTACACCTTC.

This sequence joins TRBV5-8 and TRBJ1-4; D call uncertain. V was clipped by 0 bases and J by 7 bases, with 13 bases between them. The CDR3 has 15 amino acids. Per the germline V gene, CDR1 is SGHTS and CDR2 is YDEGEE. CDR3 DNA sequence: TGTGCCAGCAGCTTGGGGCAGGCCACGAGTGAAAAACTGTTTTTT. As protein: CASSLGQATSEKLFF.

The chain couples TRBV2 to TRBJ1-6; the D gene is possibly TRBD1 (5 bases). V lost 5 bases to trimming and J lost 7 bases, with 18 bases between them. The CDR3 totals 16 residues. Germline CDR1 reads SNHLY; CDR2 reads FYNNEI. Written as DNA, the CDR3 is TGTGCCAGCAGTTCGAGTCGAGGCAGGGTCAATTCACCCCTCCACTTT. Amino acid sequence: CASSSSRGRVNSPLHF.

V usage is TRBV9 and J usage is TRBJ2-2, with 10 bases that match TRBD2. The V gene's germline CDR1 is SGDLS and CDR2 YYNGEE. V trimming: 5 bases; J trimming: 6 bases; junction bases outside the gene matches: 7. This CDR3 comprises 15 residues. The CDR3 is CASSMGLASAGELFF. As DNA, the CDR3 is TGTGCCAGCAGTATGGGACTAGCGAGTGCCGGGGAGCTGTTTTTT.

The chain uses TRBV19 and TRBJ1-5, with 7 bases that match TRBD1. The V segment lost 7 bases and the J segment 3 bases; nucleotides outside the gene matches: 3. Germline V gene lookup returns CDR1 LNHDA and CDR2 SQIVND (reference sequence). There are 13 residues in the CDR3. Written as DNA, the CDR3 is TGTGCCAGTACGGGACAGCTCAATCAGCCCCAGCATTTT. Translating it yields CASTGQLNQPQHF.

The V call is TRBV7-2, the J call TRBJ2-1; 12 nucleotides align to TRBD1. CDR3 length: 18 residues. J was trimmed by 10 bases and V by 5 bases; bases with no gene match: 18. Germline lookup yields CDR1 SGHTA and CDR2 FQGNSA. CDR3 residues: CASSTRWGQGAEEREQFF. CDR3 in DNA: TGTGCCAGCAGCACGAGGTGGGGACAGGGGGCCGAGGAAAGAGAGCAGTTCTTC.

The chain couples TRBV27 to TRBJ2-1; 7 nucleotides align to TRBD1. Germline CDR1 is MNHEY and CDR2 is SMNVEV (reference sequence). CDR3 length: 12 residues. After removal of 9 bases from V and 4 bases from J, the junction contained 3 bases not matched to a gene. Here the CDR3 reads CARGGEYNEQFF. The CDR3 region has the DNA TGTGCCAGAGGGGGCGAGTACAATGAGCAGTTCTTC.

The chain couples TRBV6-6 to TRBJ2-1, with D possibly matching TRBD2 (5 bases). V lost 1 base and J lost 0, with 7 bases in between. Germline V lookup: CDR1 MNHNY, CDR2 SVGAGI (reference sequence). CDR3 length: 15 amino acids. The CDR3, as DNA: TGTGCCAGCAGTTACTTAGGGAGCTCCTACAATGAGCAGTTCTTC. This codes for CASSYLGSSYNEQFF.

J is TRBJ2-1 and V is TRBV5-1, with 10 bases fitting TRBD2. This CDR3 is built from 16 residues. Germline CDR1 reads SGHRS; CDR2 reads YFSETQ. Losses at the gene ends were 0 bases for V and 6 bases for J; bases not matched to a gene: 6. CDR3: CASSLVLAGVSNEQFF. The CDR3, as DNA: TGCGCCAGCAGCTTGGTGCTAGCGGGGGTCTCCAATGAGCAGTTCTTC.

J is TRBJ1-1 and V is TRBV9, with TRBD1 as a possible D gene (5 bases). Per the germline V gene, CDR1 is SGDLS and CDR2 is YYNGEE. Trimming removed 4 bases from V and 5 bases from J, with 15 bases in between. The CDR3 is 14 amino acids. CDR3 sequence: CASSYEGHGTEAFF. CDR3 DNA: TGTGCCAGCAGCTACGAAGGACATGGGACTGAAGCTTTCTTT.

This clone was observed a few times. The rearrangement joins TRBV28 to TRBJ2-2, with TRBD1 identical over 8 bases. In germline, CDR1 is MDHEN, CDR2 SYDVKM. V lost 6 bases and J lost 1; bases outside the gene matches: 7. This CDR3 spans 16 amino acids. DNA for the CDR3: TGTGCCAGCAGCCCCCAGGGGGCCGGGAACACCGGGGAGCTGTTTTTT. This codes for CASSPQGAGNTGELFF.

The chain joins TRBV28 to TRBJ2-3; 7 bases match TRBD2. Unmatched junction bases numbered 7, after V lost 6 bases and J lost 1 base. From germline, CDR1 is MDHEN and CDR2 SYDVKM. There are 15 residues in the CDR3. The CDR3 sequence: CASSRYLAGTDTQYF. The CDR3 region has the DNA TGTGCCAGCAGCCGCTATCTAGCGGGCACAGATACGCAGTATTTT.

J is TRBJ2-7 and V is TRBV4-1, with D uncertain. The CDR3 sequence is 18 residues long. CDR1 and CDR2 (germline): MGHRA, YSYEKL. Trimming removed 0 bases at V and 0 bases at J, with 18 bases between. The CDR3 loop reads CASSQDFRFRSSSYEQYV. The DNA for the CDR3 is TGCGCCAGCAGCCAAGATTTTCGTTTTCGGAGCTCCTCCTACGAGCAGTACGTC.

The chain uses TRBV28 and TRBJ2-2, with D possibly being TRBD2 (6 bases). Germline CDR1 MDHEN, CDR2 SYDVKM. The CDR3 is 15 residues long. Trimming removed 6 bases at V and 0 bases at J, with 11 bases between. The DNA for the CDR3 is TGTGCCAGCAGCGGGGGACTGACGAACACCGGGGAGCTGTTTTTT. Translated, it gives CASSGGLTNTGELFF.

This chain links TRBV7-2 with TRBJ2-5; 10 bases agree with TRBD2. This CDR3 is 15 amino acids long. CDR1 and CDR2 (germline): SGHTA, FQGNSA. Trimming removed 5 bases from V and 2 bases from J; junction bases left unmatched: 5. CDR3 residues: CASSEGAGGQETQYF. As DNA, the CDR3 is TGTGCCAGCAGCGAGGGAGCGGGGGGGCAAGAGACCCAGTACTTC.

The chain couples TRBV7-3 to TRBJ2-1; perhaps TRBD2 as D (5 bases). Germline V gene lookup returns CDR1 SGHTA and CDR2 FQGTGA. The CDR3 loop spans 20 amino acids. Trimming shortened V by 2 bases and J by 2 bases, and 25 bases separated the two germline ends. In DNA form, the CDR3 reads TGTGCCAGCAGCTTAGCCGCGGGTGGTTTACTGCCCCTAACCTACAATGAGCAGTTCTTC. Translation gives CASSLAAGGLLPLTYNEQFF.